Listed here are 19 T cell receptor beta chains from one sample, sequenced in a study of long-term antiretroviral therapy in people with HIV (dated by TCRdb to between 2021 and 2024). The immunoSEQ hsTCRB v3.0 assay was used at survey level resolution to sequence the TRB variable region. As stored in TCRdb, this immuneACCESS dataset retains in-frame rearrangements with V and J assigned. A fraction of the clones does not appear; measured against another copy, unresolved V genes explain less than half of the discrepancy, and the remainder lacks a known reason. Across this sample there are under 20,000 clones, with less than 85% seen only once. The ten largest clones capture approximately 6.5% of the sample. Sequences were derived from unsorted PBMCs, sampled at the start of antiretroviral therapy, before treatment. Every receptor here comes from a man aged 18 to 29 with HIV.

The chain carries TRBV2 and TRBJ2-1, with D possibly being TRBD2 (6 bases). Germline CDR1 is SNHLY and CDR2 is FYNNEI. V gave up 3 bases and J gave up 8 bases, with 14 bases separating them. There are 14 residues in the CDR3. The CDR3 coding sequence is TGTGCCAGCAGTGATTCGGCGGGAACTGATGAGCAGTTCTTC. This translates into CASSDSAGTDEQFF.

The V gene is TRBV19, the J gene TRBJ2-2; 9 bases map to TRBD1. This CDR3 has 15 amino acids. Germline lookup yields CDR1 LNHDA and CDR2 SQIVND (reference sequence). V shed 4 bases and J 7 bases; nucleotides not matched to a gene: 7. The CDR3 sequence: CASSNRGLRGGELFF. CDR3 sequence (DNA): TGTGCCAGTAGTAACAGGGGGCTGAGAGGCGGGGAGCTGTTTTTT.

This clone was counted once. The chain carries TRBV6-1 and TRBJ2-7; possibly TRBD2 for D (6 bases). The germline V and J ends were trimmed by 11 bases and 4 bases, with 24 bases remaining between them. The CDR3 has 15 residues. Germline assignment: CDR1 MNHNS and CDR2 SASEGT. CDR3 sequence: CASSWALSGEYEQYF. In nucleotides, the CDR3 is TGTGCCTCCTCCTGGGCCCTTAGCGGAGAATACGAGCAGTACTTC.

The chain has TRBV5-8 and TRBJ2-3; TRBD2 matches at 13 bases. Trimming cost V 4 bases and J 5 bases; bases outside gene matches: 13. CDR3 size: 18 residues. Per the germline V gene, CDR1 is SGHTS and CDR2 is YDEGEE. This CDR3 is CASSIGTSGTIIGDTQYF. CDR3 in DNA: TGTGCCAGCAGCATCGGGACTAGCGGGACCATCATAGGAGATACGCAGTATTTT.

The chain couples TRBV11-2 to TRBJ2-2; TRBD1 agrees at 8 bases. The V segment lost 1 base and the J segment 3 bases; nucleotides outside the gene matches: 4. Germline values: CDR1 SGHAT, CDR2 FQNNGV. The CDR3 is made up of 16 amino acids. Here the CDR3 DNA reads TGTGCCAGCAGCTTAGCTCGGGACAGGTACACCGGGGAGCTGTTTTTT. As protein: CASSLARDRYTGELFF.

This chain uses TRBV28 with TRBJ2-5, with 10 nucleotides matching TRBD2. The V segment lost 3 bases and the J segment 3 bases; nucleotides outside the gene matches: 1. The CDR3 sequence is 14 residues long. Germline assignment: CDR1 MDHEN and CDR2 SYDVKM. The CDR3 DNA reads as TGTGCCAGCAGTTTCCTAGCGGGAGAAGAGACCCAGTACTTC. It encodes CASSFLAGEETQYF. Variable domain in full (rest from reference TRBV28 and TRBJ2-5): DVKVTQSSRYLVKRTGEKVFLECVQDMDHENMFWYRQDPGLGLRLIYFSYDVKMKEKGDIPEGYSVSREKKERFSLILESASTNQTSMYLCASSFLAGEETQYFGPGTRLLVL.

CDR3 bases: TGTGCCAGCAGCGCGGGACAGAAAGTAGAGACCCAGTACTTC. Its translation: CASSAGQKVETQYF. The J gene is TRBJ2-5, the V gene TRBV5-4, with D perhaps matching TRBD1 (7 bases). The V and J ends lost 4 bases and 4 bases respectively, with 14 bases between them. CDR1 SGHNT and CDR2 YYREEE come from the germline V gene (reference sequence). This CDR3 comprises 14 residues. Combining the CDR3 with reference TRBV5-4 and TRBJ2-5 gives the whole variable domain ETGVTQSPTHLIKTRGQQVTLRCSSQSGHNTVSWYQQALGQGPQFIFQYYREEENGRGNFPPRFSGLQFPNYSSELNVNALELDDSALYLCASSAGQKVETQYFGPGTRLLVL.

The rearrangement links TRBV7-9 to TRBJ2-7, with 11 bases identical to TRBD2. This CDR3 spans 15 amino acids. The V gene end was trimmed by 4 bases and the J gene end by 2 bases; junction bases not matched to a gene: 4. Germline V CDR1 and CDR2: SEHNR, FQNEAQ (reference sequence). The CDR3 coding sequence is TGTGCCAGCAGCTCAGCGACTAGCGGGGCCTACGAGCAGTACTTC. This gives the protein CASSSATSGAYEQYF.

The J gene is TRBJ1-1, the V gene TRBV18; no definite D call. This CDR3 comprises 15 residues. V lost 2 bases and J 3 bases, leaving 13 bases between the germline ends. The germline CDR1 and CDR2 sequences are KGHSH and LQKENI. CDR3 in DNA: TGTGCCAGCTCACCATCCCCAGCCGGGGACACTGAAGCTTTCTTT. It specifies CASSPSPAGDTEAFF.

This clone was found a few times. The chain links TRBV2 to TRBJ1-2, with D uncertain. This CDR3 region has 12 residues. In germline, CDR1 is SNHLY, CDR2 FYNNEI. Trimming took off 6 bases at V and 5 bases at J, with 10 bases between the two ends. The CDR3 coding sequence is TGTGCCAGCAGCGGCATCGTATATGGCTACACCTTC. Protein product: CASSGIVYGYTF.

This clone was seen more than once but under ten times. CDR3 coding DNA: TGTGCCAGCAGCTTGTCCTTGAACACTGAAGCTTTCTTT. This codes for CASSLSLNTEAFF. The chain has TRBV5-4 and TRBJ1-1, with D hard to call. The ends were cut back, 1 base at V and 0 bases at J, with 4 bases in the middle. The CDR3 has 13 residues. The germline gives CDR1 SGHNT, CDR2 YYREEE (reference sequence).

Only a few counts were recorded for this clone. The chain is built from TRBV11-2 and TRBJ2-2; TRBD2 aligns across 13 bases. This CDR3 spans 15 amino acids. V was pared by 6 bases and J by 7 bases, with 5 bases of the junction left unmatched. Germline CDR1 reads SGHAT; CDR2 reads FQNNGV. Here the CDR3 reads CASSRLAGGSGELFF. The CDR3 DNA reads as TGTGCCAGCAGTCGACTAGCGGGAGGAAGCGGGGAGCTGTTTTTT.

This clone was recorded only once. J is TRBJ2-1 and V is TRBV29-1; weak D call: TRBD1 (5 bases). Per the germline V gene, CDR1 is SQVTM and CDR2 is ANQGSEA. V shed 2 bases and J shed 6 bases, with 20 bases lying between them. CDR3 size: 16 residues. CDR3 in DNA: TGCAGCGTTGAACCCCAAAGGGGCCGTAAATCCAATGAGCAGTTCTTC. It translates to CSVEPQRGRKSNEQFF.

The V call is TRBV27, the J call TRBJ2-7, with 10 nucleotides matching TRBD2. V was clipped by 2 bases and J by 7 bases; unmatched bases: 5. Germline V gene lookup returns CDR1 MNHEY and CDR2 SMNVEV (reference sequence). CDR3 length: 14 amino acids. CDR3 residues: CASSLGAGGREQYF. Here the CDR3 DNA reads TGTGCCAGCAGTTTAGGAGCGGGAGGGAGAGAGCAGTACTTC.

This clone was picked up one time. The V call is TRBV6-5, the J call TRBJ1-2, with D possibly matching TRBD1 (6 bases). The germline gives CDR1 MNHEY, CDR2 SVGAGI. Trimming cost V 0 bases and J 8 bases, with 7 bases left between them. The CDR3 has 12 amino acids. The CDR3 nucleotides are TGTGCCAGCAGTTACTCTGGGGGCGGCTACACCTTC. Amino acid sequence: CASSYSGGGYTF.

The rearrangement uses TRBV13 and TRBJ2-7; D is unresolved. Germline assignment: CDR1 PRHDT and CDR2 FYEKMQ (reference sequence). The germline V and J ends were trimmed by 1 base and 1 base, with 5 bases remaining between them. The CDR3 runs 13 residues. For the CDR3, the DNA is TGTGCCAGCAGCTTAGAAGGGTCCTACGAGCAGTACTTC. The encoded protein is CASSLEGSYEQYF.

The chain combines TRBV27 with TRBJ2-1; 8 bases fit TRBD2. Germline trimming cut 5 bases from V and 6 bases from J; bases unmatched to any gene: 3. The CDR3 covers 13 residues. The germline V gene encodes CDR1 MNHEY and CDR2 SMNVEV (reference sequence). The CDR3 DNA sequence: TGTGCCAGCAGTCTGGGACTAGTCAATGAGCAGTTCTTC. This sequence encodes CASSLGLVNEQFF.

CDR3 amino acids: CASSPRLAGASYEQYF. For the CDR3, the DNA is TGTGCCAGCAGCCCCCGACTAGCGGGAGCATCCTACGAGCAGTACTTC. The chain employs TRBV7-9 and TRBJ2-7; 12 bases match TRBD2. The CDR3 covers 16 residues. Germline CDR1 SEHNR, CDR2 FQNEAQ (reference sequence). J was trimmed by 1 base and V by 5 bases; bases with no gene match: 6.

Judged by abundance, this clone is medium-sized. This chain uses TRBV28 with TRBJ1-4; 8 bases fit TRBD1. The CDR3 has 15 residues. J lost 5 bases, V lost 3 bases, and 5 bases had no gene match. Germline V gives CDR1 MDHEN, CDR2 SYDVKM. CDR3 in amino acids: CASSFLGQANEKLFF. The CDR3 DNA is TGTGCCAGCAGTTTCTTGGGACAGGCAAATGAAAAACTGTTTTTT.